The rows below give T cell receptor beta chains drawn from one sample of a study of blood T cells in healthy people across ages. TCRdb re-called the 5' RACE reads through MiXCR, storing one row per CDR3 protein. This repertoire shows around 1,000,000 distinct CDR3 sequences, 20% to 25% found once; its top ten account for around 0.75%. These data also formed part of another study, on T cells of mothers and their children.

Sequencing was carried out using blood. These receptors were collected from a girl aged 2 to 9 in good health. CDR3s include the opening cysteine and the closing phenylalanine or tryptophan. The D gene is left open where the match is weak. Only some rows state a clone size, as once, few, many or a class for expanded clones.

cdr3_aa: CSARFPGLAQSTDTQYF; cdr3_nt: TGCAGTGCTAGGTTCCCCGGGCTAGCGCAAAGCACAGATACGCAGTATTTT; d_call: NA; j_call: TRBJ2-3; v_call: TRBV20-1; clone_size: NA
cdr3_aa: CASTPGTGTLYGYTF; cdr3_nt: TGTGCCAGCACCCCCGGGACAGGTACCCTATATGGCTACACCTTC; d_call: TRBD1; j_call: TRBJ1-2; v_call: TRBV6-6; clone_size: NA
cdr3_aa: CASSLVFPASNEKLFF; cdr3_nt: TGTGCCAGCAGCTTAGTTTTTCCGGCAAGCAATGAAAAACTGTTTTTT; d_call: NA; j_call: TRBJ1-4; v_call: TRBV11-2; clone_size: NA
cdr3_aa: CASSLNSGGGNEQFF; cdr3_nt: TGCGCCAGCAGCTTAAATAGCGGGGGAGGGAATGAGCAGTTCTTC; d_call: TRBD2; j_call: TRBJ2-1; v_call: TRBV5-1; clone_size: few
cdr3_aa: CASSRTSGRNIQYF; cdr3_nt: TGTGCCAGCAGCCGGACTAGCGGAAGAAACATTCAGTACTTC; d_call: TRBD2; j_call: TRBJ2-4; v_call: TRBV11-1; clone_size: NA
cdr3_aa: CASSLEVGGGDGTEAFF; cdr3_nt: TGTGCCAGCAGCTTGGAGGTCGGCGGGGGTGACGGAACTGAAGCTTTCTTT; d_call: NA; j_call: TRBJ1-1; v_call: TRBV7-8; clone_size: NA
cdr3_aa: CASSFGLALGETQYF; cdr3_nt: TGCGCCAGCAGCTTTGGGCTAGCCCTTGGGGAGACCCAGTACTTC; d_call: NA; j_call: TRBJ2-5; v_call: TRBV4-3; clone_size: NA
cdr3_aa: CASSQALRGINYGYTF; cdr3_nt: TGTGCCAGCAGCCAAGCCCTACGGGGGATTAACTATGGCTACACCTTC; d_call: NA; j_call: TRBJ1-2; v_call: TRBV14; clone_size: NA
cdr3_aa: CASSLTGAVYGYTF; cdr3_nt: TGTGCCAGCAGTCTTACAGGGGCGGTATATGGCTACACCTTC; d_call: TRBD1; j_call: TRBJ1-2; v_call: TRBV12-3/TRBV12-4; clone_size: few
cdr3_aa: CASSLSPQYGYTF; cdr3_nt: TGTGCCAGCAGTTTATCGCCTCAGTATGGCTACACCTTC; d_call: NA; j_call: TRBJ1-2; v_call: TRBV27; clone_size: few
cdr3_aa: CASSYGLAVDYEQFF; cdr3_nt: TGTGCCAGCAGTTACGGACTAGCGGTTGATTATGAGCAGTTCTTC; d_call: TRBD2; j_call: TRBJ2-1; v_call: TRBV3-1; clone_size: few
cdr3_aa: CATSVRGLYNEQFF; cdr3_nt: TGTGCCACCAGTGTCCGGGGGCTTTACAATGAGCAGTTCTTC; d_call: NA; j_call: TRBJ2-1; v_call: TRBV24-1; clone_size: few
cdr3_aa: CASSRGPGAFF; cdr3_nt: TGTGCCAGCAGCCGGGGCCCTGGAGCTTTCTTT; d_call: NA; j_call: TRBJ1-1; v_call: TRBV11-3; clone_size: NA
cdr3_aa: CASSADTGGKQFF; cdr3_nt: TGCGCCAGCAGCGCCGATACCGGGGGGAAGCAGTTCTTC; d_call: TRBD2; j_call: TRBJ2-1; v_call: TRBV5-1; clone_size: few
cdr3_aa: CASSESHSNEQFF; cdr3_nt: TGTGCCAGCAGCGAGAGCCACAGCAATGAGCAGTTCTTC; d_call: NA; j_call: TRBJ2-1; v_call: TRBV4-2; clone_size: few
cdr3_aa: CASSRGQGDYEQYF; cdr3_nt: TGTGCCAGCAGTCGGGGACAGGGAGATTACGAGCAGTACTTC; d_call: TRBD1; j_call: TRBJ2-7; v_call: TRBV12-3/TRBV12-4; clone_size: few
cdr3_aa: CSARDVGVDYEQYF; cdr3_nt: TGCAGTGCTAGAGACGTGGGAGTCGACTACGAGCAGTACTTC; d_call: NA; j_call: TRBJ2-7; v_call: TRBV20-1; clone_size: many
cdr3_aa: CASSQGYRNGKNIQYF; cdr3_nt: TGCGCCAGTAGCCAAGGATACCGAAACGGGAAAAACATTCAGTACTTC; d_call: NA; j_call: TRBJ2-4; v_call: TRBV4-1; clone_size: NA
cdr3_aa: CSARAAEGGMNTEAFF; cdr3_nt: TGCAGTGCTAGAGCAGCGGAGGGAGGAATGAACACTGAAGCTTTCTTT; d_call: NA; j_call: TRBJ1-1; v_call: TRBV20-1; clone_size: NA
cdr3_aa: CASSVAGGQGDNERFF; cdr3_nt: TGTGCCAGCAGCGTAGCTGGCGGACAGGGGGACAATGAGCGGTTCTTC; d_call: TRBD1; j_call: TRBJ2-1; v_call: TRBV9; clone_size: NA
cdr3_aa: CASTLIKGQGVPEAFF; cdr3_nt: TGTGCCAGCACCCTTATAAAGGGACAGGGGGTCCCTGAAGCTTTCTTT; d_call: TRBD1; j_call: TRBJ1-1; v_call: TRBV28; clone_size: NA
cdr3_aa: CAGSFWGAVQFF; cdr3_nt: TGTGCCGGCAGCTTTTGGGGGGCTGTGCAGTTCTTC; d_call: NA; j_call: TRBJ2-1; v_call: TRBV11-2; clone_size: few
cdr3_aa: CASSASQLETQYF; cdr3_nt: TGTGCCAGCAGTGCGTCACAGCTAGAGACCCAGTACTTC; d_call: NA; j_call: TRBJ2-5; v_call: TRBV27; clone_size: NA
cdr3_aa: CASSSDFVDTQCF; cdr3_nt: TGTGCCAGCAGCTCCGACTTCGTGGATACGCAGTGTTTT; d_call: NA; j_call: TRBJ2-3; v_call: TRBV7-9; clone_size: few